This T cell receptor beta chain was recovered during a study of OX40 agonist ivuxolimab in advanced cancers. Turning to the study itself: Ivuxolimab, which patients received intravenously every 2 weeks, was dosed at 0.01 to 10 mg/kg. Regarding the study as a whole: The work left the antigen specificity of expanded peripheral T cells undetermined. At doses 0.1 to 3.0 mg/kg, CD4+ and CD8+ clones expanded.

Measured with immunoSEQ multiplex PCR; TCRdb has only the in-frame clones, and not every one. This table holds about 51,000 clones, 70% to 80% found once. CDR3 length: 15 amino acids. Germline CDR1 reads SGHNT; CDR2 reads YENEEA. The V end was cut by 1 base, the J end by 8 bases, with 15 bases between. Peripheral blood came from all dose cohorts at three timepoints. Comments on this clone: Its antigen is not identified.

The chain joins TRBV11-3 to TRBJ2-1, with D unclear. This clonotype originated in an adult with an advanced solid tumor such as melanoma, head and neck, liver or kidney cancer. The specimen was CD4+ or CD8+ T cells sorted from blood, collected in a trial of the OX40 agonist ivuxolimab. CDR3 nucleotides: TGTGCCAGCAGCTTAGTTATGGCGCCCGAACATGAGCAGTTCTTC. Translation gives CASSLVMAPEHEQFF.